This T cell receptor (beta chain) derives from a study of cytomegalovirus exposure and HLA in healthy donors. Regarding the study as a whole: Some TCR beta chains (roughly 150 of them) were listed as cytomegalovirus-associated. In an earlier analysis, about 90% or about 30%: the productive usage of most TCR beta V segments. It was only CMV serostatus that was available as immune exposure information. According to a later analysis, most TCR beta chains associated with CMV appeared HLA-restricted.

Points on this clone: Its target is not known.

Vbeta (60) and Jbeta (13) primers were used in the PCR. Sequencing used immunoSEQ multiplex PCR; TCRdb keeps in-frame clones, though not all of them. The specimen's table records roughly 100,000 clones. Germline lookup yields CDR1 GTSNPN and CDR2 SVGIG (reference sequence). Trimming stripped 2 bases from V and 1 base from J, with 8 bases between. CDR3 length: 13 amino acids. Sequencing was done on a sample of PBMCs. V is TRBV30 and J is TRBJ1-1, with unresolved D. The TCR sequence derives from a middle-aged man in good health and CMV-seronegative. The CDR3 DNA reads as TGTGCCTGGAGTTCTAGTGGGAACACTGAAGCTTTCTTT. This gives the protein CAWSSSGNTEAFF.